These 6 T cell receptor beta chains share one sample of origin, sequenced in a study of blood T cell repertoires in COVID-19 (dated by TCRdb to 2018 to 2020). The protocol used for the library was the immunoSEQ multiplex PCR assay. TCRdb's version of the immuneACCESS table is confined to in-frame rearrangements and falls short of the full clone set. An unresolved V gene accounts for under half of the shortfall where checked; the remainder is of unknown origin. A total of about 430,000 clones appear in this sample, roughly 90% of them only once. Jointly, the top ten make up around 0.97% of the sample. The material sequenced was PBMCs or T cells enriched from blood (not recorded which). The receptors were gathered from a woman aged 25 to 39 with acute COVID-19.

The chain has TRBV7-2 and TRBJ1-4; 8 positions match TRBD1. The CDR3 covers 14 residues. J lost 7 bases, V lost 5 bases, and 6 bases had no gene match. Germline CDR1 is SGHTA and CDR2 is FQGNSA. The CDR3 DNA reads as TGTGCCAGCAGCCCCGACAGGGGTGGTGAAAAACTGTTTTTT. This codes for CASSPDRGGEKLFF.

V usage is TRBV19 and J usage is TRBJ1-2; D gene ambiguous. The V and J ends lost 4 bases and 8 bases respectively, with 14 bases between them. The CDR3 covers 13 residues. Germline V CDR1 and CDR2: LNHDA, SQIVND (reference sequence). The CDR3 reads CASSTGLSRGYTF. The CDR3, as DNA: TGTGCCAGTAGTACCGGTCTAAGTCGGGGCTACACCTTC. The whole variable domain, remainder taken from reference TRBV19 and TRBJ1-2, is DGGITQSPKYLFRKEGQNVTLSCEQNLNHDAMYWYRQDPGQGLRLIYYSQIVNDFQKGDIAEGYSVSREKKESFPLTVTSAQKNPTAFYLCASSTGLSRGYTFGSGTRLTVV.

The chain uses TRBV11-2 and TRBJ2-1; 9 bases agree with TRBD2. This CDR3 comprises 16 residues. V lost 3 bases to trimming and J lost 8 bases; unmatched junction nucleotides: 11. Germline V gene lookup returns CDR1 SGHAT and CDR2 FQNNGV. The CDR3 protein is CASSLIAGAAADEQFF. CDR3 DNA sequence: TGTGCCAGCAGCTTGATAGCGGGGGCGGCCGCGGATGAGCAGTTCTTC.

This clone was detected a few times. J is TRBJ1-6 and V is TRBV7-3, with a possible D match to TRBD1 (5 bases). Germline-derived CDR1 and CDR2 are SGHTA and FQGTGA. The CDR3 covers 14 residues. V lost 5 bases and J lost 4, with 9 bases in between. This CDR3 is CASSLGGYNSPLHF. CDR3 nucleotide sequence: TGTGCCAGCAGCCTTGGGGGGTATAATTCACCCCTCCACTTT.

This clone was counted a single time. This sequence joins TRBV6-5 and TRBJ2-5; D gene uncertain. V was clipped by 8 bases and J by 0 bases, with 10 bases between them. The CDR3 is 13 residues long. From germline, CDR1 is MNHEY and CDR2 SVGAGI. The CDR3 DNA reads TGTGCCAGCCTAGGCACAAACCAAGAGACCCAGTACTTC. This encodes CASLGTNQETQYF.

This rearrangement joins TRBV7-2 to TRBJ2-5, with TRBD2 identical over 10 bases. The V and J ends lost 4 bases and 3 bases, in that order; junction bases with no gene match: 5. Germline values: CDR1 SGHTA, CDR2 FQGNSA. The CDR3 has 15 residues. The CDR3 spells CASSSLLAGKETQYF. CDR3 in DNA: TGTGCCAGCAGCTCGCTACTAGCGGGGAAAGAGACCCAGTACTTC.